The 23 T cell receptor beta chains in this list originate from one sample, sequenced in a study of T-cell reconstitution after alpha-beta-depleted transplantation in children (TCRdb year 2016). The label giving this sample's treatment or condition can be read as: allogeneic hematopoietic cell transplantation with graft depleted of TCRalphabeta T cells and CD19 B cells. The library was made by PCR. These reads were obtained on an Illumina HiSeq 2500. TCR libraries were prepared with molecular barcoding, using unique molecular identifiers to normalize TCRbeta repertoire quantification. TCRdb redid the processing of the public reads, applying fastp at Q25 and MiXCR, and retained in-frame beta chains. Identical CDR3 proteins give one entry, which carries the most common genes and DNA. The sample records around 450,000 distinct CDR3 sequences, roughly 15% of which are singletons. The ten largest account for about 32% of the sample.

This material consisted of PBMCs, mostly from graft donor cells, taken 360 days after TCRalphabeta/CD19-depleted stem cell transplant. The receptors come from a boy under two years old who had a stem cell transplant for Wiskott-Aldrich syndrome, so the T cells may come from the graft donor.

This clonotype has just a few counts. The chain joins TRBV5-1 to TRBJ2-1, with D unclear. This CDR3 comprises 14 residues. Looked up from germline, CDR1 is SGHRS and CDR2 is YFSETQ. Deletions cut 0 bases from V and 2 bases from J, with 6 bases between. CDR3 amino acids: CASSLEGTYNEQFF. CDR3 coding DNA: TGCGCCAGCAGCTTGGAAGGGACCTACAATGAGCAGTTCTTC.

This clonotype was detected only a few times. The J gene is TRBJ2-5, the V gene TRBV6-1, with D hard to call. V lost 5 bases and J lost 4, with 20 bases in between. There are 16 residues in the CDR3. From germline, CDR1 is MNHNS and CDR2 SASEGT. The CDR3 reads CASSSSISRRIETQYF. In nucleotides, the CDR3 is TGTGCCAGCAGTAGCTCCATCTCCCGAAGGATAGAGACCCAGTACTTC.

This clonotype was counted at least ten times. The V and J genes are TRBV7-2 and TRBJ2-1; D possibly uses TRBD1 or TRBD2 (5 bases each). The V gene's germline CDR1 is SGHTA and CDR2 FQGNSA. The CDR3 spans 16 residues. Trimming removed 0 bases from V and 9 bases from J, with 18 bases in between. This chain's CDR3 is CASSLAQGRRLGEQFF. CDR3 coding DNA: TGTGCCAGCAGCTTAGCGCAGGGACGTAGATTGGGTGAGCAGTTCTTC. Complete variable domain (other parts from reference TRBV7-2 and TRBJ2-1): GAGVSQSPSNKVTEKGKDVELRCDPISGHTALYWYRQSLGQGLEFLIYFQGNSAPDKSGLPSDRFSAERTGGSVSTLTIQRTQQEDSAVYLCASSLAQGRRLGEQFFGPGTRLTVL.

This clonotype has a handful of counts. Written as DNA, the CDR3 is TGTGCCATCAGTGAGTCAAGGGGAAGCTCCTATAATTCACCCCTCCACTTT. Protein sequence: CAISESRGSSYNSPLHF. J is TRBJ1-6 and V is TRBV10-3; D perhaps matches TRBD1 (5 bases). In germline, CDR1 is ENHRY, CDR2 SYGVKD. The CDR3 covers 17 residues. The germline V and J ends were trimmed by 0 bases and 0 bases, with 9 bases remaining between them.

This clonotype has just a few counts. The V gene is TRBV24-1, the J gene TRBJ2-7, with 9 bases that match TRBD1. CDR3 length: 15 amino acids. Looked up from germline, CDR1 is KGHDR and CDR2 is SFDVKD. V shed 2 bases, J shed 7 bases, and the junction held 8 bases outside the gene matches. The CDR3 DNA is TGTGCCACCAGTGATTCCCCACAGGGGGCGGGAGAGCAGTACTTC. This translates into CATSDSPQGAGEQYF.

This clonotype has just a few counts. The rearrangement joins TRBV20-1 to TRBJ2-5; 13 bases agree with TRBD2. Losses at the gene ends were 4 bases for V and 3 bases for J; bases not matched to a gene: 2. CDR3 length: 14 amino acids. Germline assignment: CDR1 DFQATT and CDR2 SNEGSKA (reference sequence). CDR3 DNA sequence: TGCAGTGCTACAGGACTAGCGGGAGAAGAGACCCAGTACTTC. Translating gives CSATGLAGEETQYF.

Only a few counts were recorded for this clonotype. The chain combines TRBV20-1 with TRBJ2-1, with D unclear. The CDR3 totals 13 residues. The germline V and J ends were trimmed by 1 base and 6 bases, with 10 bases remaining between them. Per the germline V gene, CDR1 is DFQATT and CDR2 is SNEGSKA (reference sequence). The CDR3 sequence is CSARGGKGNEQFF. For the CDR3, the DNA is TGCAGTGCTAGAGGGGGAAAAGGCAATGAGCAGTTCTTC.

The V call is TRBV20-1, the J call TRBJ2-1; D call uncertain. Germline V gives CDR1 DFQATT, CDR2 SNEGSKA (reference sequence). The V end lost 3 bases, the J end lost 3 bases, and 9 bases lay between the germline ends. The CDR3 has 13 amino acids. CDR3 loop: CSASVSNYNEQFF. In nucleotides, the CDR3 is TGCAGTGCTAGCGTTTCCAACTACAATGAGCAGTTCTTC.

This chain links TRBV20-1 with TRBJ1-1, with D hard to call. The CDR3 length is 11 residues. Germline CDR1 and CDR2: DFQATT and SNEGSKA (reference sequence). Trimming cost V 6 bases and J 5 bases, with 10 bases left between them. Here the CDR3 reads CSAPLGTEAFF. CDR3 bases: TGCAGTGCCCCGCTGGGGACTGAAGCTTTCTTT.

The chain carries TRBV10-3 and TRBJ2-1; no clear D. This CDR3 spans 14 amino acids. V lost 6 bases to trimming and J lost 1 base, with 10 bases between them. Germline values: CDR1 ENHRY, CDR2 SYGVKD. The CDR3, as DNA: TGTGCCATCAGGGCCCCGGAGTCCTACAATGAGCAGTTCTTC. This codes for CAIRAPESYNEQFF.

A few counts support this clonotype. The chain's CDR3 is CASSLCGGRVCNEQFF. The CDR3 nucleotides are TGTGCCAGCAGTTTATGCGGGGGGCGGGTTTGCAATGAGCAGTTCTTC. The gene calls are TRBV12-3 or TRBV12-4 and TRBJ2-1, with 8 bases fitting TRBD2. The CDR3 has 16 residues. The J segment lost 6 bases and the V segment lost 2 bases, leaving 9 bases of the junction unmatched.

This clonotype appeared a few times. The CDR3 loop is CASSLAGGRAFF. The CDR3 DNA reads TGTGCCAGCAGTTTGGCAGGGGGGAGAGCTTTCTTT. The chain combines TRBV6-5 with TRBJ1-1, with 7 bases fitting TRBD1. V was clipped by 4 bases and J by 10 bases; unmatched bases: 6. Germline loops: CDR1 MNHEY, CDR2 SVGAGI. The length of the CDR3 is 12 residues.

This clonotype turned up a few times. The rearrangement joins TRBV4-3 to TRBJ2-6, with a tentative D call TRBD1 (6 bases). There are 18 residues in the CDR3. The germline V and J ends were trimmed by 4 bases and 0 bases, with 16 bases remaining between them. Germline V lookup: CDR1 LGHNA, CDR2 YSLEER. The CDR3 DNA reads as TGCGCCAGCAGCCGCAGTGGACAGAGACCCTCTGGGGCCAACGTCCTGACTTTC. This translates into CASSRSGQRPSGANVLTF.

The rearrangement links TRBV5-1 to TRBJ2-2; D gene uncertain. This CDR3 spans 13 amino acids. V was pared by 2 bases and J by 2 bases, with 4 bases between. Germline-derived CDR1 and CDR2 are SGHRS and YFSETQ. CDR3 loop: CASSFLNTGELFF. The DNA for the CDR3 is TGCGCCAGCAGCTTCTTAAACACCGGGGAGCTGTTTTTT.

The rearrangement uses TRBV6-6 and TRBJ1-2; D gene ambiguous. Germline CDR1 is MNHNY and CDR2 is SVGAGI (reference sequence). V was pared by 8 bases and J by 5 bases, with 6 bases between. This CDR3 contains 10 residues. CDR3 sequence reads: CASLKYGYTF. DNA for the CDR3: TGTGCCAGCCTGAAATATGGCTACACCTTC.

The chain couples TRBV5-5 to TRBJ2-3; D may be TRBD1 (5 bases). Trimming removed 0 bases from V and 6 bases from J, with 8 bases in between. This CDR3 has 13 amino acids. Germline V CDR1 and CDR2: SGHKS, YYEKEE (reference sequence). The CDR3 DNA sequence: TGTGCCAGCAGCTTGGCAGGGCCCGATACGCAGTATTTT. It encodes CASSLAGPDTQYF.

The chain has TRBV18 and TRBJ2-2; D is possibly TRBD2 (5 bases). Germline values: CDR1 KGHSH, CDR2 LQKENI. This CDR3 has 14 amino acids. V lost 1 base, J lost 6 bases, and 9 bases lay in between. The CDR3 protein is CASSPREGPGELFF. The CDR3 nucleotides are TGTGCCAGCTCACCACGAGAGGGTCCCGGGGAGCTGTTTTTT.

The chain recombines TRBV19 with TRBJ2-1, with 9 positions matching TRBD1. Germline V gene data show CDR1 as LNHDA and CDR2 as SQIVND (reference sequence). With V trimmed by 6 bases and J by 7 bases, 13 bases remained unmatched. This CDR3 is 16 amino acids long. The CDR3 region is CASSAGQGFIRNEQFF. The CDR3 DNA is TGTGCCAGTAGCGCTGGACAGGGGTTCATCAGGAATGAGCAGTTCTTC. Variable domain in full (rest from reference TRBV19 and TRBJ2-1): DGGITQSPKYLFRKEGQNVTLSCEQNLNHDAMYWYRQDPGQGLRLIYYSQIVNDFQKGDIAEGYSVSREKKESFPLTVTSAQKNPTAFYLCASSAGQGFIRNEQFFGPGTRLTVL.

The gene calls are TRBV4-2 and TRBJ2-7; tentative D call: TRBD1 (5 bases). Trimming left V 4 bases short and J 3 bases short, with 10 bases between. CDR1 and CDR2 (germline): LGHNA, YNFKEQ. The CDR3 sequence is 13 residues long. The CDR3 coding sequence is TGTGCCAGCAGCCGGGGCCCCTACTACGAGCAGTACTTC. This sequence encodes CASSRGPYYEQYF.

V usage is TRBV6-1 and J usage is TRBJ2-7; the match to TRBD2 covers 10 bases. The germline gives CDR1 MNHNS, CDR2 SASEGT. The V segment lost 6 bases and the J segment 5 bases; nucleotides outside the gene matches: 7. The CDR3 is 14 residues long. CDR3: CASSRPGLADEQYF. The CDR3 DNA sequence: TGTGCCAGCAGCCGACCCGGACTAGCGGACGAGCAGTACTTC.

This clonotype occurred a few times. The chain combines TRBV7-2 with TRBJ2-7; D not certain. V was trimmed by 1 base and J by 3 bases, leaving 16 bases between them. The CDR3 sequence is 16 residues long. The germline gives CDR1 SGHTA, CDR2 FQGNSA. CDR3 residues: CASSLERAPLYYEQYF. The CDR3 coding sequence is TGTGCCAGCAGCTTAGAACGGGCGCCGTTATACTACGAGCAGTACTTC.

The rearrangement links TRBV5-1 to TRBJ2-7, with TRBD1 matching over 9 bases. This CDR3 has 16 residues. The germline V gene has CDR1 SGHRS and CDR2 YFSETQ. V shed 0 bases, J shed 3 bases, and the junction held 7 bases outside the gene matches. CDR3 protein: CASSLGDRVTRYEQYF. CDR3 in DNA: TGCGCCAGCAGCTTGGGGGACAGGGTTACTCGCTACGAGCAGTACTTC.

Ten or more counts support this clonotype. This rearrangement joins TRBV12-3 or TRBV12-4 to TRBJ2-3; D gene ambiguous. The V end lost 3 bases, the J end lost 2 bases, and 9 bases lay between the germline ends. The CDR3 is 14 residues long. The CDR3 is CASSFLRYTDTQYF. The CDR3 DNA is TGTGCCAGCAGTTTTCTACGCTACACAGATACGCAGTATTTT.